One TCR beta chain is described in this entry. The entry originates in a study of blood T cell repertoires in COVID-19. V dropped 1 base and J dropped 8; count of bases not matched to a gene: 9. The CDR3 runs to 16 residues. Germline V gene sequence: CDR1 LGHNA, CDR2 YSLEER. The table came from immunoSEQ multiplex PCR; TCRdb's copy has only in-frame clones and leaves some out. The sample contains a few hundred thousand clones, approximately 83% of which appear only once. The chain is built from TRBV4-3 and TRBJ1-4, with TRBD1 matching 8 bases. Sequenced material: PBMCs or T cells enriched from blood (not recorded which). This receptor was obtained from a man aged 50 or older who had recovered from COVID-19. The CDR3 sequence is CASSQARTGREEKLFF. In DNA, the CDR3 is TGCGCCAGCAGCCAAGCCCGGACAGGGAGGGAAGAAAAACTGTTTTTT.